Following are 7 T cell receptor beta chains from one sample sequenced in a study of OX40 agonist ivuxolimab in advanced cancers. Clones were sequenced by immunoSEQ multiplex PCR, and TCRdb holds only the in-frame ones, with some missing. Among roughly 70,000 clones listed, about 85% were seen once. The sequencing here drew on CD4+ or CD8+ T cells sorted from blood, taken in a trial of the OX40 agonist ivuxolimab. These receptors originate from an adult with an advanced solid tumor such as melanoma, head and neck, liver or kidney cancer.

The V and J genes are TRBV19 and TRBJ1-5; no clear D. Germline CDR1 is LNHDA and CDR2 is SQIVND (reference sequence). This CDR3 spans 14 amino acids. V was trimmed by 7 bases and J by 2 bases, leaving 12 bases between them. The DNA of the CDR3 is TGTGCCAGTACTAAATGGGCTGGCAATCAGCCCCAGCATTTT. Protein product: CASTKWAGNQPQHF.

V and J are TRBV28 and TRBJ1-1; possible D gene TRBD1, 5 bases. Trimming stripped 0 bases from V and 7 bases from J, with 9 bases between. The germline CDR1 and CDR2 sequences are MDHEN and SYDVKM. The CDR3 length is 13 residues. The CDR3 loop reads CASSLWGGGEAFF. The DNA for the CDR3 is TGTGCCAGCAGTTTATGGGGGGGAGGTGAAGCTTTCTTT.

This clone was counted once. The chain combines TRBV7-2 with TRBJ2-6; no reliable D call. V dropped 1 base and J dropped 3 bases, with 4 bases sitting between them. There are 14 residues in the CDR3. Germline V gene data show CDR1 as SGHTA and CDR2 as FQGNSA. The CDR3, as DNA: TGTGCCAGCAGCTTAGATTATGGGGCCAACGTCCTGACTTTC. This sequence encodes CASSLDYGANVLTF.

The chain links TRBV5-1 to TRBJ2-3, with 9 bases lining up with TRBD2. Per germline, CDR1 SGHRS and CDR2 YFSETQ. This CDR3 comprises 15 residues. The ends lost 5 bases at V and 2 bases at J; junction bases unmatched: 6. The CDR3 DNA sequence: TGCGCCAGCAGGTCTAGCGGGGTGGTCACAGATACGCAGTATTTT. Encoded protein: CASRSSGVVTDTQYF.

This clone came up once. The chain carries TRBV4-1 and TRBJ1-4, with 9 nucleotides matching TRBD1. Germline trimming cut 1 base from V and 5 bases from J; bases unmatched to any gene: 8. The germline CDR1 and CDR2 sequences are MGHRA and YSYEKL. This CDR3 spans 17 amino acids. The CDR3 protein is CASSQVAGQGLNEKLFF. CDR3 in DNA: TGCGCCAGCAGCCAAGTAGCGGGACAGGGACTAAATGAAAAACTGTTTTTT.

V is TRBV7-7 and J is TRBJ1-3; a weak D match, TRBD1 (5 bases). Germline V gives CDR1 SSHAT, CDR2 FNYEAQ (reference sequence). The CDR3 runs 15 residues. V was pared by 1 base and J by 4 bases, with 11 bases between. CDR3 nucleotide sequence: TGTGCCAGCAGCTTAGAGCAGGGCCCCGGAAACACCATATATTTT. This translates into CASSLEQGPGNTIYF.

The chain has TRBV6-5 and TRBJ1-2; 8 bases are a match to TRBD1. Losses at the gene ends were 4 bases for V and 7 bases for J; bases not matched to a gene: 8. This CDR3 contains 14 residues. CDR1 and CDR2 from the germline V gene are MNHEY and SVGAGI. The CDR3 loop is CASSFRQGTTGYTF. CDR3 sequence (DNA): TGTGCCAGCAGTTTCCGACAGGGGACTACTGGCTACACCTTC.